The rows below give T cell receptor beta chains drawn from one sample of a study of post-analysis software for immune sequencing data. TCRdb re-derived calls from the PCR reads in MiXCR, one entry per CDR3 protein. The sample contains roughly 600,000 distinct CDR3 sequences, roughly 45% of which appear only once. Sample: blood. The receptor set was obtained from a girl under 18 with multiple sclerosis. Both conserved end residues are part of each CDR3. The D gene is left open where the match is weak. Clone size is shown for a subset of rows, as once, few, many or a class of expanded clone.

>few|TRBJ2-7|NA|TRBV7-3
CASSFGRHRGEQYF
TGTGCCAGCAGCTTCGGGCGGCATAGAGGGGAGCAGTACTTC
>many|TRBJ2-7|NA|TRBV27
CASSSHSYEQYF
TGTGCCAGCAGTTCCCACTCTTACGAGCAGTACTTC
>few|TRBJ2-1|NA|TRBV3-1
CASSQVSSLYNEQFF
TGTGCCAGCAGCCAAGTCTCTTCCCTCTACAATGAGCAGTTCTTC
>NA|TRBJ2-3|NA|TRBV10-3
CAISEEGFTDTQYF
TGTGCCATCAGTGAGGAGGGTTTCACAGATACGCAGTATTTT
>many|TRBJ2-7|NA|TRBV4-1
CASSQEPGGPYEQYF
TGCGCCAGCAGCCAAGAACCCGGGGGCCCCTACGAGCAGTACTTC
>few|TRBJ1-2|NA|TRBV10-3
CAISESPADGYTF
TGTGCCATCAGTGAGTCGCCAGCGGATGGCTACACCTTC
>few|TRBJ2-7|TRBD2|TRBV29-1
CSVAGTSGSNEQYF
TGCAGCGTCGCCGGGACTAGCGGGAGCAACGAGCAGTACTTC
>NA|TRBJ1-2|NA|TRBV29-1
CSAPSKHKDDYGYTF
TGCAGCGCCCCTTCGAAGCATAAGGACGACTATGGCTACACCTTC
>NA|TRBJ1-1|NA|TRBV30
CAWSINTEAFF
TGTGCCTGGAGTATCAACACTGAAGCTTTCTTT
>NA|TRBJ2-3|NA|TRBV4-1
CASSDTAAADTQYF
TGCGCCAGCAGCGACACGGCGGCGGCAGATACGCAGTATTTT
>NA|TRBJ2-7|TRBD1|TRBV10-3
CAIASQGAYEQYF
TGTGCCATCGCGTCACAGGGGGCCTACGAGCAGTACTTC
>few|TRBJ2-7|TRBD1|TRBV10-3
CAISESKTGQGYEQYF
TGTGCCATCAGTGAGTCCAAGACAGGACAGGGGTACGAGCAGTACTTC
>few|TRBJ2-1|TRBD2|TRBV5-1
CASSPRTSGNEQFF
TGCGCCAGCAGCCCCCGGACTAGCGGGAATGAGCAGTTCTTC
>few|TRBJ2-2|NA|TRBV29-1
CSVALLPGELFF
TGCAGCGTTGCCCTTCTTCCCGGGGAGCTGTTTTTT
>NA|TRBJ2-6|NA|TRBV20-1
CSASLPGANVLTF
TGCAGTGCGAGCCTGCCTGGGGCCAACGTCCTGACTTTC
>few|TRBJ1-4|NA|TRBV12-3/TRBV12-4
CATSDIGGEKLFF
TGTGCCACCTCGGACATTGGGGGTGAAAAACTGTTTTTT
>NA|TRBJ2-5|TRBD2|TRBV5-4
CASSFPGLAVQETQYF
TGTGCCAGCAGCTTCCCGGGACTAGCGGTACAAGAGACCCAGTACTTC
>few|TRBJ1-1|NA|TRBV25-1
CASSEGGVNTEAFF
TGTGCCAGCAGTGAGGGAGGGGTGAACACTGAAGCTTTCTTT
>few|TRBJ2-5|TRBD2|TRBV2
CARSSGRGETQYF
TGTGCCAGGAGTAGCGGGAGAGGAGAGACCCAGTACTTC
>NA|TRBJ2-7|TRBD1|TRBV29-1
CSVSPKLDRGEQYF
TGCAGCGTATCGCCGAAACTCGACAGGGGCGAGCAGTACTTC
>NA|TRBJ2-5|NA|TRBV6-6
CASSYSGTQYF
TGTGCCAGCAGTTACTCAGGGACCCAGTACTTC
>few|TRBJ1-5|NA|TRBV7-2
CASSLVGGGDQPQHF
TGTGCCAGCAGCTTAGTAGGGGGGGGTGATCAGCCCCAGCATTTT
>NA|TRBJ1-4|NA|TRBV29-1
CSVAPRGADEKRFF
TGCAGCGTAGCACCGAGGGGGGCGGACGAAAAACGGTTTTTT
>NA|TRBJ2-5|NA|TRBV20-1
CSATGLGETQYF
TGCAGTGCTACCGGGCTAGGGGAGACCCAGTACTTC
>NA|TRBJ2-5|TRBD1|TRBV9
CASSVDRGPEETQYF
TGTGCCAGCAGCGTAGACAGGGGGCCGGAGGAGACCCAGTACTTC
>once|TRBJ2-1|NA|TRBV20-1
CSASVDFSPVNEQFF
TGCAGTGCTAGCGTTGACTTTAGCCCCGTCAATGAGCAGTTCTTC
>NA|TRBJ2-5|NA|TRBV4-1
CASSQGLDRETQYF
TGCGCCAGCAGCCAAGGGCTAGACCGGGAGACCCAGTACTTC
>NA|TRBJ2-7|TRBD1|TRBV3-1
CASSWDRGEQYF
TGTGCCAGCAGCTGGGACAGGGGCGAGCAGTACTTC
>once|TRBJ1-5|NA|TRBV27
CASGWAYNQPQHF
TGTGCCAGCGGATGGGCCTACAATCAGCCCCAGCATTTT
>NA|TRBJ1-5|TRBD1|TRBV20-1
CSASTGTGTQPQHF
TGCAGTGCTTCCACCGGGACAGGGACCCAGCCCCAGCATTTT
>few|TRBJ1-2|NA|TRBV27
CASSKNLQGVYGYTF
TGTGCCAGCAGTAAAAACCTACAGGGAGTCTATGGCTACACCTTC
>few|TRBJ2-4|TRBD2|TRBV5-5
CASSPGTSGGQLAKNIQYF
TGTGCCAGCAGCCCCGGGACTAGCGGGGGGCAGCTAGCCAAAAACATTCAGTACTTC
>NA|TRBJ1-5|NA|TRBV10-3
CAISEGPQSSNQPQHF
TGTGCCATCAGTGAGGGTCCACAGAGTAGCAATCAGCCCCAGCATTTT
>NA|TRBJ1-2|NA|TRBV28
CASTLGRTYGYTF
TGTGCCAGCACCCTGGGACGGACCTATGGCTACACCTTC
>once|TRBJ2-7|NA|TRBV27
CASSGRWYEQYF
TGTGCCAGCAGTGGCAGGTGGTACGAGCAGTACTTC
>once|TRBJ2-2|NA|TRBV12-3/TRBV12-4
CASSIRATGELFF
TGTGCCAGCAGCATAAGGGCAACCGGGGAGCTGTTTTTT
>NA|TRBJ2-7|NA|TRBV20-1
CSARSSRGGEQYF
TGCAGTGCTAGATCATCCAGGGGGGGCGAGCAGTACTTC
>NA|TRBJ1-2|NA|TRBV29-1
CSVEDEGNYGYTF
TGCAGCGTTGAAGATGAGGGGAACTATGGCTACACCTTC
>NA|TRBJ2-1|TRBD2|TRBV6-6
CASSDPGTSGTNEQFF
TGTGCCAGCAGCGATCCCGGGACTAGCGGAACTAATGAGCAGTTCTTC
>NA|TRBJ2-5|NA|TRBV3-1
CASSQDLGGLSKTQYF
TGTGCCAGCAGCCAAGATCTCGGGGGCTTGTCGAAGACCCAGTACTTC
>many|TRBJ2-5|TRBD2|TRBV5-1
CASSFTSAQETQYF
TGCGCCAGCAGCTTCACTAGCGCCCAAGAGACCCAGTACTTC
>once|TRBJ1-2|NA|TRBV29-1
CSVPKGWGYTF
TGCAGCGTGCCTAAGGGATGGGGCTACACCTTC
>NA|TRBJ2-5|TRBD1|TRBV5-1
CASSLIVTGGGKTQYF
TGCGCCAGCAGCTTGATCGTTACAGGGGGAGGAAAGACCCAGTACTTC
>few|TRBJ2-1|NA|TRBV20-1
CSASLKNEQFF
TGCAGTGCTAGCCTAAAGAATGAGCAGTTCTTC